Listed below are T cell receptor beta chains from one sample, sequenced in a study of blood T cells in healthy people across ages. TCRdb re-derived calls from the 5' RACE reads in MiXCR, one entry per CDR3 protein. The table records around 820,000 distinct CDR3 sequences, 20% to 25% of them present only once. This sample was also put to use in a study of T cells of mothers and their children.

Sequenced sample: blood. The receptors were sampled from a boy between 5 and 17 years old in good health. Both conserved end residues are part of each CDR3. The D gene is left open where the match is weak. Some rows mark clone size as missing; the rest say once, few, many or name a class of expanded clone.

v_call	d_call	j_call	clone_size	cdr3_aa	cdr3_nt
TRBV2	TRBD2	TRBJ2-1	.	CASRGGLAGTKQFF	TGTGCCAGCCGGGGGGGACTAGCGGGAACTAAGCAGTTCTTC
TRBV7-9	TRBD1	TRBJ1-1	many	CASSSRTGNTEAFF	TGTGCCAGCAGTTCCCGGACAGGGAACACTGAAGCTTTCTTT
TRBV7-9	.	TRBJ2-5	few	CARSLAQPRETQYF	TGTGCCCGCAGCTTAGCGCAACCCCGGGAGACCCAGTACTTC
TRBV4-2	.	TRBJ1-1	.	CASSQVATEAFF	TGTGCCAGCAGCCAAGTTGCCACTGAAGCTTTCTTT
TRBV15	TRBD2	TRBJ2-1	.	CATSTPRDYHNEQFF	TGTGCCACCAGCACTCCACGGGACTACCACAATGAGCAGTTCTTC
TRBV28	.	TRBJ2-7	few	CASEFRAGAYEQYF	TGTGCCAGCGAGTTCCGGGCCGGAGCCTACGAGCAGTACTTC
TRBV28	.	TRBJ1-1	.	CASSLVEGSVEAFF	TGTGCCAGCAGTTTAGTGGAGGGAAGTGTTGAAGCTTTCTTT
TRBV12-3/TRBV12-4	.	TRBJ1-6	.	CASSLRVGPNSPLHF	TGTGCCAGCAGTTTAAGGGTAGGGCCCAATTCACCCCTCCACTTT
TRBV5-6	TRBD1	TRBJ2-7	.	CASGQMGQGADEQYF	TGTGCCAGCGGACAGATGGGACAGGGGGCGGACGAGCAGTACTTC
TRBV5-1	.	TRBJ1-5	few	CASSLGGRDQPQHF	TGCGCCAGCAGCTTGGGGGGTAGAGATCAGCCCCAGCATTTT
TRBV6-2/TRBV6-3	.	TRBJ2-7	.	CASSYLGPDYEQYF	TGTGCCAGCAGCTATCTAGGGCCCGACTACGAGCAGTACTTC
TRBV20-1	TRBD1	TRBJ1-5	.	CSAPRRQGFQPQHF	TGCAGTGCTCCGAGGAGACAGGGGTTTCAGCCCCAGCATTTT
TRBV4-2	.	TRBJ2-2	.	CASRLSDTGELFF	TGTGCCAGCAGGCTTTCCGACACCGGGGAGCTGTTTTTT
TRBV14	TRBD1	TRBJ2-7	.	CASRGTANYEQYF	TGTGCCAGCAGGGGGACAGCTAACTACGAGCAGTACTTC
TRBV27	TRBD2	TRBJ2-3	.	CASRTLSGGAADTQYF	TGTGCCAGCCGAACCCTTAGCGGGGGGGCCGCAGATACGCAGTATTTT
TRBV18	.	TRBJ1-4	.	CASSPLRLMGEKLFF	TGTGCCAGCTCACCACTTCGACTGATGGGAGAAAAACTGTTTTTT
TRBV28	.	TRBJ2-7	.	CASSLWGVYEQYF	TGTGCCAGCAGTTTGTGGGGGGTGTACGAGCAGTACTTC
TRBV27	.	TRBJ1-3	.	CASSLSRVPGNTIYF	TGTGCCAGCAGTTTATCGCGGGTGCCTGGAAACACCATATATTTT
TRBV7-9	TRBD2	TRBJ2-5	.	CASSYLIRSGGAGETQYF	TGTGCCAGCAGCTATCTGATACGAAGCGGGGGGGCCGGGGAGACCCAGTACTTC
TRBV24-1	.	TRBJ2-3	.	CATSEGGRSTDTQYF	TGTGCCACCAGTGAAGGAGGGAGAAGCACAGATACGCAGTATTTT
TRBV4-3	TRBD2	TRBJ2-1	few	CASSPVAGLGSEQFF	TGCGCCAGCAGCCCCGTAGCGGGGTTGGGGAGTGAGCAGTTCTTC
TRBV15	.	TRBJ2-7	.	CATSKARPYEQYF	TGTGCCACCAGCAAAGCCCGTCCCTACGAGCAGTACTTC
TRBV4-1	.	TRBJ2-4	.	CASSQAIGSGNIQYF	TGCGCCAGCAGCCAAGCTATCGGTTCTGGAAACATTCAGTACTTC
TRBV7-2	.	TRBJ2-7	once	CASSLNWGPKYEQYF	TGTGCCAGCAGCCTCAATTGGGGACCGAAATACGAGCAGTACTTC
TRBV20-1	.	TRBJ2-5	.	CSARDYQAVYQETQYF	TGCAGTGCTAGAGATTATCAAGCGGTGTACCAAGAGACCCAGTACTTC
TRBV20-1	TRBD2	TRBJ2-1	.	CSASGRLRYNEQFF	TGCAGTGCTAGCGGGAGGTTAAGGTACAATGAGCAGTTCTTC
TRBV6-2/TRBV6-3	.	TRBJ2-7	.	CASRHYSGGEQYF	TGTGCCAGCAGACACTATTCGGGCGGCGAGCAGTACTTC
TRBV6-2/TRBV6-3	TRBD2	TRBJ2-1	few	CASRLTSLVVSEQFF	TGTGCCAGCCGATTGACTAGCTTAGTAGTTAGTGAGCAGTTCTTC
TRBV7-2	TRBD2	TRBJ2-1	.	CASSSGRTSGRSSYNEQFF	TGTGCCAGCAGCTCCGGACGGACTAGCGGTCGGAGCTCCTACAATGAGCAGTTCTTC
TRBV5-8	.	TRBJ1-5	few	CASSYGAGVDQPQHF	TGTGCCAGCAGCTACGGGGCGGGGGTCGATCAGCCCCAGCATTTT
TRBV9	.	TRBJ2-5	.	CASSVGTWETQYF	TGTGCCAGCAGCGTAGGAACGTGGGAGACCCAGTACTTC
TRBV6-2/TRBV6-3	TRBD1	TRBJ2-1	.	CASRHRDSLFF	TGTGCCAGCAGACACCGGGACAGTTTGTTCTTC
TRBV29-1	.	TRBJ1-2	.	CSVGGTGTYYGYTF	TGCAGCGTGGGGGGTACCGGGACGTACTATGGCTACACCTTC
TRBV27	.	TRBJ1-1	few	CASSPGTSHTEAFF	TGTGCCAGCAGTCCCGGGACATCCCACACTGAAGCTTTCTTT
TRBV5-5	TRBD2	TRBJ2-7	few	CASSLLTSDYEQYF	TGTGCCAGCAGCTTGCTGACTAGCGACTACGAGCAGTACTTC
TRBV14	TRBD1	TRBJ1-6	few	CASKGTGYNSPLHF	TGTGCCAGCAAGGGGACAGGCTATAATTCACCCCTCCACTTT
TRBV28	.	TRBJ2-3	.	CASSLGATAMVGDTQYF	TGTGCCAGCAGTTTAGGGGCCACAGCAATGGTCGGAGATACGCAGTATTTT
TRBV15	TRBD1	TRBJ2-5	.	CATSRETGAAGTQYF	TGTGCCACCAGCCGCGAGACAGGGGCCGCAGGGACCCAGTACTTC
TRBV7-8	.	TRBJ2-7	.	CASSPDMAGSSSEQYF	TGTGCCAGCAGCCCCGATATGGCAGGGAGTAGTAGCGAGCAGTACTTC
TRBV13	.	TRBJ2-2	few	CASSLAAMYLRDTGELFF	TGTGCCAGCAGCTTAGCCGCGATGTATCTACGAGACACCGGGGAGCTGTTTTTT
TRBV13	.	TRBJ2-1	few	CASSWGSAEHNEQFF	TGTGCCAGCAGCTGGGGCAGCGCAGAGCACAATGAGCAGTTCTTC
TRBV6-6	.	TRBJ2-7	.	CASSLLNQGEQYF	TGTGCCAGCAGCCTACTAAATCAGGGAGAGCAGTACTTC
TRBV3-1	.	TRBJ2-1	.	CASSHGELVMGLFSSYNEQFF	TGTGCCAGCAGCCACGGAGAACTAGTTATGGGGCTATTTAGCTCCTACAATGAGCAGTTCTTC
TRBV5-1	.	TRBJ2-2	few	CASSWNREVGELFF	TGCGCCAGCAGCTGGAACAGGGAAGTCGGGGAGCTGTTTTTT
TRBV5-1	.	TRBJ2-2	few	CASRSDANTGELFF	TGCGCCAGCAGGTCGGACGCGAACACCGGGGAGCTGTTTTTT
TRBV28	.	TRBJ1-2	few	CASSNREGRFDYGYTF	TGTGCCAGCAGTAATCGAGAGGGCAGGTTCGACTATGGCTACACCTTC
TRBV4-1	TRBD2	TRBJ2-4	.	CASSQGVAGGPYIQYF	TGCGCCAGCAGCCAAGGAGTAGCGGGAGGGCCCTACATTCAGTACTTC